The 26 T cell receptor beta chains in this list originate from one sample, sequenced in a study of shared clonotypes between healthy human individuals. Some clones are missing from TCRdb's copy, which holds only in-frame ones; the method was immunoSEQ multiplex PCR. The profile shows 600,000 to 700,000 clones, 73% of them singletons. The sample taken for sequencing was memory CD4+ T cells sorted from blood. Subset in this sample: CD45RA-negative fraction. All receptors derive from a woman in her twenties or thirties in good health.

CDR3: CASSIPLYGYTF. Here the CDR3 DNA reads TGTGCCAGTAGTATTCCGCTCTATGGCTACACCTTC. The V call is TRBV19, the J call TRBJ1-2; D call uncertain. Trimming took 3 bases from V and 4 from J, leaving 6 bases between them. CDR1 and CDR2 (germline): LNHDA, SQIVND (reference sequence). The length of the CDR3 is 12 residues.

This clone came up a few times. This sequence joins TRBV5-1 and TRBJ2-5; TRBD1 agrees at 7 bases. CDR1 and CDR2 (germline): SGHRS, YFSETQ. The CDR3 loop spans 12 amino acids. The ends lost 5 bases at V and 5 bases at J; junction bases unmatched: 3. The CDR3 DNA reads TGCGCCAGCAGGGGGACAGCGGAGACCCAGTACTTC. This codes for CASRGTAETQYF.

The chain links TRBV21-1 to TRBJ2-7; TRBD2 is the table's D call, not checked against the DNA. TRBV21-1 constitutes a pseudogene. There are 14 residues in the CDR3. This CDR3 reads CASSGASGSYEQYF. The CDR3 region has the DNA TGTGCCAGCAGTGGGGCTAGCGGGAGTTACGAGCAGTACTTC.

This chain uses TRBV6-1 with TRBJ2-3, with D unresolved. The CDR3 covers 12 residues. V dropped 5 bases and J dropped 0 bases, with 3 bases sitting between them. Germline CDR1 and CDR2: MNHNS and SASEGT. CDR3: CASSRSTDTQYF. The CDR3 DNA reads TGTGCCAGCAGTCGGAGCACAGATACGCAGTATTTT.

The chain combines TRBV28 with TRBJ1-6; the match to TRBD1 covers 7 bases. CDR3 size: 15 residues. Germline trimming cut 6 bases from V and 7 bases from J; bases unmatched to any gene: 9. In germline, CDR1 is MDHEN, CDR2 SYDVKM. Here the CDR3 reads CASSPGARGNSPLHF. The CDR3 DNA reads TGTGCCAGCAGCCCAGGGGCCAGGGGGAATTCACCCCTCCACTTT.

The chain links TRBV19 to TRBJ2-1; 7 bases match TRBD2. V lost 6 bases and J lost 8; bases outside the gene matches: 10. The CDR3 contains 14 residues. Germline V CDR1 and CDR2: LNHDA, SQIVND (reference sequence). DNA for the CDR3: TGTGCCAGTAGGGCGGGAGTCAATGCCCATGAGCAGTTCTTC. Residues: CASRAGVNAHEQFF.

This clone was recorded a few times. The chain is built from TRBV4-2 and TRBJ1-5, with 9 bases aligning to TRBD1. The CDR3 extends over 20 amino acids. V lost 4 bases to trimming and J lost 0 bases; unmatched junction nucleotides: 16. Per germline, CDR1 LGHNA and CDR2 YNFKEQ. CDR3 in amino acids: CASSRFPPGQGGGSNQPQHF. The DNA of the CDR3 is TGTGCCAGCAGCCGTTTCCCCCCGGGACAGGGAGGTGGTAGCAATCAGCCCCAGCATTTT.

In this sample, this clone turned up a few times. J is TRBJ1-5 and V is TRBV6-1; D not resolved. Germline V gives CDR1 MNHNS, CDR2 SASEGT. V shed 6 bases and J shed 3 bases, with 9 bases lying between them. This CDR3 is built from 13 residues. The CDR3 reads CASREAANQPQHF. The CDR3 DNA reads as TGTGCCAGCAGGGAGGCTGCCAATCAGCCCCAGCATTTT.

This sequence joins TRBV4-2 and TRBJ2-3; 9 bases are shared with TRBD2. The CDR3 length is 18 residues. Germline trimming cut 0 bases from V and 4 bases from J; bases unmatched to any gene: 11. CDR1 LGHNA and CDR2 YNFKEQ come from the germline V gene. The CDR3 region is CASSQDPLLAGGPDTQYF. The CDR3 region has the DNA TGTGCCAGCAGCCAAGATCCGCTTCTCGCGGGAGGGCCAGATACGCAGTATTTT.

This clone appeared a few times. This sequence joins TRBV10-1 and TRBJ2-1; no firm D call. Trimming pared 4 bases from V and 2 bases from J, leaving 6 bases between. CDR3 length: 13 residues. Per the germline V gene, CDR1 is WNHNN and CDR2 is SYGVQD (reference sequence). The CDR3 coding sequence is TGCGCCAGCAGTGTGGGAACCTACAATGAGCAGTTCTTC. Translation gives CASSVGTYNEQFF.

This clone was counted between two and nine times. This rearrangement joins TRBV7-9 to TRBJ1-5; D unresolved. The germline V and J ends were trimmed by 5 bases and 7 bases, with 9 bases remaining between them. The CDR3 consists of 12 residues. The germline V gene encodes CDR1 SEHNR and CDR2 FQNEAQ (reference sequence). The CDR3: CASSPVGQPQHF. The CDR3 DNA sequence: TGTGCCAGCAGCCCGGTCGGCCAGCCCCAGCATTTT.

The rearrangement uses TRBV25-1 and TRBJ2-7, with D perhaps matching TRBD2 (6 bases). CDR1 is MGHDK, CDR2 SYGVNS, per germline. Trimming removed 2 bases at V and 6 bases at J, with 8 bases between. This CDR3 has 12 residues. CDR3 bases: TGTGCCAGCAGTGAACAGGGAGGCGAGCAGTACTTC. Translation: CASSEQGGEQYF.

This clone turned up a few times. The rearrangement uses TRBV7-9 and TRBJ2-1; D gene unclear. Trimming stripped 0 bases from V and 15 bases from J, with 9 bases between. The germline gives CDR1 SEHNR, CDR2 FQNEAQ (reference sequence). The CDR3 is made up of 11 amino acids. In DNA, the CDR3 is TGTGCCAGCAGCTTAGCAGGGAAGCGGTTCTTC. Translation: CASSLAGKRFF.

The chain recombines TRBV19 with TRBJ1-5; weak D call: TRBD1 (5 bases). Trimming took off 1 base at V and 8 bases at J, with 12 bases between the two ends. Germline values: CDR1 LNHDA, CDR2 SQIVND (reference sequence). The CDR3 is 14 amino acids. The CDR3 sequence: CASSIAQGVKPQHF. The CDR3 DNA reads as TGTGCCAGTAGTATAGCGCAGGGCGTGAAGCCCCAGCATTTT.

The chain is built from TRBV7-2 and TRBJ2-7; 8 bases map to TRBD2. V gave up 3 bases and J gave up 5 bases; unmatched junction bases: 6. There are 14 residues in the CDR3. CDR1 SGHTA and CDR2 FQGNSA come from the germline V gene. The CDR3 nucleotides read TGTGCCAGCAGCTTCGCGGGAGGTGATGACGAGCAGTACTTC. This encodes CASSFAGGDDEQYF. The full variable domain, in which reference TRBV7-2 and TRBJ2-7 provide the parts outside the CDR3, is GAGVSQSPSNKVTEKGKDVELRCDPISGHTALYWYRQSLGQGLEFLIYFQGNSAPDKSGLPSDRFSAERTGGSVSTLTIQRTQQEDSAVYLCASSFAGGDDEQYFGPGTRLTVT.

The chain carries TRBV6-1 and TRBJ2-5, with 8 positions matching TRBD1. Germline V gives CDR1 MNHNS, CDR2 SASEGT. The CDR3 is 13 residues long. J gave up 5 bases and V 11 bases, and 10 bases lay outside the gene matches. In DNA form, the CDR3 reads TGTGCCGGGCGACAGGGGAATACGGAGACCCAGTACTTC. It specifies CAGRQGNTETQYF.

The chain carries TRBV28 and TRBJ1-1; D uncertain. V was pared by 3 bases and J by 8 bases, with 13 bases between. Germline V CDR1 and CDR2: MDHEN, SYDVKM. This CDR3 comprises 13 residues. The CDR3 sequence is CASSFRAAAEAFF. CDR3 bases: TGTGCCAGCAGTTTCCGGGCCGCAGCAGAAGCTTTCTTT.

The rearrangement links TRBV9 to TRBJ1-1; D remains ambiguous. CDR1 is SGDLS, CDR2 YYNGEE, per germline. This CDR3 has 14 residues. Trimming took off 1 base at V and 1 base at J, with 8 bases between the two ends. CDR3 DNA: TGTGCCAGCAGCGTAACCAGCGGGAACACTGAAGCTTTCTTT. Its protein product is CASSVTSGNTEAFF.

The chain joins TRBV19 to TRBJ1-1, with 9 bases matching TRBD1. Trimming cost V 3 bases and J 6 bases; bases outside gene matches: 8. This CDR3 contains 15 residues. From germline, CDR1 is LNHDA and CDR2 SQIVND (reference sequence). CDR3 loop: CASSIRGQGNSEAFF. In DNA, the CDR3 is TGTGCCAGTAGTATTAGAGGACAGGGGAATTCTGAAGCTTTCTTT.

About this clone itself: At one of its ends the junction is not consistent with the germline gene, which may arise from a read error. The rearrangement joins TRBV7-2 to TRBJ2-7; 7 bases line up with TRBD1. Germline CDR1 reads SGHTA; CDR2 reads FQGNSA. CDR3 length: 8 amino acids. The CDR3 protein is CASSQGDF. DNA of the CDR3: TGTGCCAGCAGCCAGGGGGACTTC.

This chain connects TRBV7-2 to TRBJ2-3; unclear D gene. The germline V gene has CDR1 SGHTA and CDR2 FQGNSA. This CDR3 is 15 amino acids long. V lost 1 base, J lost 2 bases, and 10 bases lay in between. CDR3 sequence (DNA): TGTGCCAGCAGCTTAGTTACACTAATCACAGATACGCAGTATTTT. It yields the protein CASSLVTLITDTQYF. The full variable domain, rest sourced from reference TRBV7-2 and TRBJ2-3, is GAGVSQSPSNKVTEKGKDVELRCDPISGHTALYWYRQSLGQGLEFLIYFQGNSAPDKSGLPSDRFSAERTGGSVSTLTIQRTQQEDSAVYLCASSLVTLITDTQYFGPGTRLTVL.

The V call is TRBV15, the J call TRBJ1-1, with 7 bases lining up with TRBD1. V was clipped by 3 bases and J by 4 bases; unmatched bases: 5. This CDR3 has 14 residues. Germline CDR1 LNHNV, CDR2 YYDKDF (reference sequence). The CDR3 sequence: CATSRRQGFTEAFF. Written as DNA, the CDR3 is TGTGCCACCAGCAGGCGACAGGGTTTCACTGAAGCTTTCTTT.

The chain has TRBV6-5 and TRBJ2-5; 10 positions match TRBD1. CDR1 MNHEY and CDR2 SVGAGI come from the germline V gene. The ends lost 6 bases at V and 3 bases at J; junction bases unmatched: 4. This CDR3 contains 14 residues. The CDR3 DNA reads TGTGCCAGCAGGGGGGACAGGGGTAAAGAGACCCAGTACTTC. As protein: CASRGDRGKETQYF.

This chain uses TRBV5-1 with TRBJ2-5, with 7 bases that match TRBD2. J gave up 1 base and V 0 bases, and 6 bases lay outside the gene matches. Germline CDR1 and CDR2: SGHRS and YFSETQ. The length of the CDR3 is 16 residues. CDR3 DNA sequence: TGCGCCAGCAGCTTGGGCCTAGCGGTAGCCCAAGAGACCCAGTACTTC. It specifies CASSLGLAVAQETQYF.

This clone was seen only a few times. The chain is built from TRBV28 and TRBJ2-4; possibly TRBD1 for D (5 bases). This CDR3 contains 12 residues. The ends were cut back, 5 bases at V and 6 bases at J, with 8 bases in the middle. Germline lookup yields CDR1 MDHEN and CDR2 SYDVKM. The CDR3 is CASSGRVNIQYF. The CDR3 nucleotides read TGTGCCAGCAGTGGCAGGGTAAACATTCAGTACTTC.

On this clone: This CDR3 is also generated by other DNA sequences in the sample. The J gene is TRBJ2-5, the V gene TRBV18; perhaps TRBD2 as D (5 bases). CDR3 length: 13 residues. From germline, CDR1 is KGHSH and CDR2 LQKENI. The germline V and J ends were trimmed by 6 bases and 5 bases, with 13 bases remaining between them. The CDR3 region is CASSLGLSETQYF. The CDR3 coding sequence is TGTGCCAGCTCGTTAGGACTTAGTGAGACCCAGTACTTC.